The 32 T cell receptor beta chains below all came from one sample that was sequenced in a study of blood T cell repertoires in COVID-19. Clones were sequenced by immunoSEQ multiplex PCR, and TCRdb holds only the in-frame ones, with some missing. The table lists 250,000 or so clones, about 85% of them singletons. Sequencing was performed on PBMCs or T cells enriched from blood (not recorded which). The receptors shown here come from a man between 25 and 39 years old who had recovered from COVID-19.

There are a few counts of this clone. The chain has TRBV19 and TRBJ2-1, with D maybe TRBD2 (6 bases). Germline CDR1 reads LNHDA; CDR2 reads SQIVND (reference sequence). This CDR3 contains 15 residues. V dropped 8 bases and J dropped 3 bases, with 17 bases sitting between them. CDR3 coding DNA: TGTGCCAGTCAAGGGGTCGGGAGCTACTACAATGAGCAGTTCTTC. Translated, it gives CASQGVGSYYNEQFF.

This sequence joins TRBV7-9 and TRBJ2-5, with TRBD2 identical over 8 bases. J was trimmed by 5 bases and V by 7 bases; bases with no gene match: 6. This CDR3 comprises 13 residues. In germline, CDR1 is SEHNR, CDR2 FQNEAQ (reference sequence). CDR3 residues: CASIRAGEETQYF. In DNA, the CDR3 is TGTGCCAGCATACGAGCGGGAGAGGAGACCCAGTACTTC.

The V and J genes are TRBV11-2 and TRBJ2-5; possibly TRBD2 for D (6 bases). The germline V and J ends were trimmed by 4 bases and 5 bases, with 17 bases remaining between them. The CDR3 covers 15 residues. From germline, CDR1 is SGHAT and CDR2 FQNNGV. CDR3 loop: CASSSERVGVETQYF. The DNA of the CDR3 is TGTGCCAGCAGCTCCGAGCGGGTGGGTGTGGAGACCCAGTACTTC. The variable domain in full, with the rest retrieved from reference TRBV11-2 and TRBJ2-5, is EAGVAQSPRYKIIEKRQSVAFWCNPISGHATLYWYQQILGQGPKLLIQFQNNGVVDDSQLPKDRFSAERLKGVDSTLKIQPAKLEDSAVYLCASSSERVGVETQYFGPGTRLLVL.

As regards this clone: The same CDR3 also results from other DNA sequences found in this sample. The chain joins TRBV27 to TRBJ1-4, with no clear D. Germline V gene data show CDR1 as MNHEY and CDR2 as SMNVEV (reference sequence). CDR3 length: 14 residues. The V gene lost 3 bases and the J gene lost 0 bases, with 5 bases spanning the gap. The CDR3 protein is CASSFSSTNEKLFF. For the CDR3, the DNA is TGTGCCAGCAGTTTTAGCTCAACTAATGAAAAACTGTTTTTT.

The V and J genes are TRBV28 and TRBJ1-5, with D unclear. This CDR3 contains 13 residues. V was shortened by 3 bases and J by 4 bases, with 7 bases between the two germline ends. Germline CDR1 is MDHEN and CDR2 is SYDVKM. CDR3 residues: CASSLTSNQPQHF. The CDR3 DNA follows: TGTGCCAGCAGTTTGACAAGTAATCAGCCCCAGCATTTT.

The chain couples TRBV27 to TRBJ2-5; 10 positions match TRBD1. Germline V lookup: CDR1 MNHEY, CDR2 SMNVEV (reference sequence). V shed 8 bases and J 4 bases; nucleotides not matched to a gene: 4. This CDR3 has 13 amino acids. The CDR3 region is CASATGGLETQYF. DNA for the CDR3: TGTGCCAGCGCGACAGGGGGCCTAGAGACCCAGTACTTC.

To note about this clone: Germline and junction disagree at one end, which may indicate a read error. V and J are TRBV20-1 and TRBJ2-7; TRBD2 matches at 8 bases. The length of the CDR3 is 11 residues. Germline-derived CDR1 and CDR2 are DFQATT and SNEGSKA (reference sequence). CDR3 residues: CSARPGGNDLF. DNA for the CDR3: TGCAGTGCTAGACCGGGAGGGAACGACCTATTC.

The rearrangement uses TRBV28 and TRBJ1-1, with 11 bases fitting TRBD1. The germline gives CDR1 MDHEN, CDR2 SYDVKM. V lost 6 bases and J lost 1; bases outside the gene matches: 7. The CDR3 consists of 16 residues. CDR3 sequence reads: CASRRGQGVTNTEAFF. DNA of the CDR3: TGTGCCAGCAGGCGGGGACAGGGGGTGACGAACACTGAAGCTTTCTTT.

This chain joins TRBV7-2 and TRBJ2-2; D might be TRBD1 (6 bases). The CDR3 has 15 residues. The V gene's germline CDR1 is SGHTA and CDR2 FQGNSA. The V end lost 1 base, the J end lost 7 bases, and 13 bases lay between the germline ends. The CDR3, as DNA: TGTGCCAGCAGCTTAGGGCAGGGGACGGACGGGGAGCTGTTTTTT. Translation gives CASSLGQGTDGELFF.

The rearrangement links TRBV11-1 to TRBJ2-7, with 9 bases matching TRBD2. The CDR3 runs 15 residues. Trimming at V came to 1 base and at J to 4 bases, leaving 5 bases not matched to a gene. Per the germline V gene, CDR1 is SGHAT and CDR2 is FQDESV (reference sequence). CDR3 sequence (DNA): TGTGCCAGCAGCTTAGAAGCGGGGGGCGGTTACGAGCAGTACTTC. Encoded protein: CASSLEAGGGYEQYF. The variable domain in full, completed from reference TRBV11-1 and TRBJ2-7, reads EAEVAQSPRYKITEKSQAVAFWCDPISGHATLYWYRQILGQGPELLVQFQDESVVDDSQLPKDRFSAERLKGVDSTLKIQPAELGDSAMYLCASSLEAGGGYEQYFGPGTRLTVT.

The CDR3, as DNA: TGTGCCTGGGACTCCGGGACAGCTCATCAGCCCCAGCATTTT. Protein sequence: CAWDSGTAHQPQHF. V gene TRBV30 combines with J gene TRBJ1-5; 7 nucleotides agree with TRBD1. This CDR3 comprises 14 residues. Germline-derived CDR1 and CDR2 are GTSNPN and SVGIG (reference sequence). Trimming took 5 bases from V and 5 from J; bases not matched to a gene: 9.

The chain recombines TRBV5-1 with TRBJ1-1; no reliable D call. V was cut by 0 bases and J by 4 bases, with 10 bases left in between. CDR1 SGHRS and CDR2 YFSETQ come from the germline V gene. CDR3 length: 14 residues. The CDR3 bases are TGCGCCAGCAGCTTGGCCGTAGGAGGCACTGAAGCTTTCTTT. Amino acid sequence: CASSLAVGGTEAFF.

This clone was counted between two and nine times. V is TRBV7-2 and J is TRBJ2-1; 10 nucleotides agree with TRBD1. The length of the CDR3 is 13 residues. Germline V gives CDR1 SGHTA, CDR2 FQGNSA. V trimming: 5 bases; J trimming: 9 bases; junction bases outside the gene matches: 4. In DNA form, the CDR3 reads TGTGCCAGCAGCGGGGACAGGGGAGGTGAGCAGTTCTTC. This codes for CASSGDRGGEQFF.

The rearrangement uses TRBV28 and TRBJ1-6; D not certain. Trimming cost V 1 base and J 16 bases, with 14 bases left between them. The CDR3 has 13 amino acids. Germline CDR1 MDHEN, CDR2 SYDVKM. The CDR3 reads CASSLLPSELLHF. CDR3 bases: TGTGCCAGCAGTTTATTGCCCTCCGAGTTACTCCACTTT.

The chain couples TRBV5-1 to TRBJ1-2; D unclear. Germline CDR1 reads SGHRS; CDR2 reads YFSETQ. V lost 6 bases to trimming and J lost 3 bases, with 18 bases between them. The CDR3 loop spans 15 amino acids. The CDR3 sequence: CASKREVDRDYGYTF. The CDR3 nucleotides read TGCGCCAGCAAACGGGAGGTGGATCGGGACTATGGCTACACCTTC.

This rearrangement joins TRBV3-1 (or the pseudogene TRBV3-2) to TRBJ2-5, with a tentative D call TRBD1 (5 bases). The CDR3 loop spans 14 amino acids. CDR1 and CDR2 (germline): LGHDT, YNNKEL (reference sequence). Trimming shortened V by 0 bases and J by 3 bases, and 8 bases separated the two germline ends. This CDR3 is CASSQEGAEETQYF. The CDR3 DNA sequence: TGTGCCAGCAGCCAAGAAGGGGCGGAAGAGACCCAGTACTTC.

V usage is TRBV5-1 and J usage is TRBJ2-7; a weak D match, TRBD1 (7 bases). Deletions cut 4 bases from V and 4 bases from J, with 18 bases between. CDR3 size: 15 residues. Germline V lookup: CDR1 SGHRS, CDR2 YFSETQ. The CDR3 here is CASSPGFSGGYEQYF. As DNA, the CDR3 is TGCGCCAGCAGCCCTGGTTTCTCAGGGGGGTACGAGCAGTACTTC.

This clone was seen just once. The CDR3 sequence: CASSGGGCHTEAFF. CDR3 in DNA: TGTGCCAGCAGCGGAGGGGGCTGCCACACTGAAGCTTTCTTT. V usage is TRBV21-1 and J usage is TRBJ1-1; no DNA check was done on the table's D call, TRBD1. TRBV21-1 is a pseudogene locus. There are 14 residues in the CDR3.

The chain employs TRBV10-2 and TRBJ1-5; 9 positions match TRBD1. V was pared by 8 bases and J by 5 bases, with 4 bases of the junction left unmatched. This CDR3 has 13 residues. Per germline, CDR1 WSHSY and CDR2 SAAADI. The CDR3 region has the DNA TGCGCCAGCTCGGGACAGGGTTATCAGCCCCAGCATTTT. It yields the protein CASSGQGYQPQHF.

Here the CDR3 DNA reads TGTGCCAGCAGCCCGGTTCCTAGCTCCTACAATGAGCAGTTCTTC. It specifies CASSPVPSSYNEQFF. The chain carries TRBV5-5 and TRBJ2-1; D is ambiguous. The CDR3 length is 15 residues. CDR1 is SGHKS, CDR2 YYEKEE, per germline (reference sequence). V was cut by 4 bases and J by 0 bases, with 11 bases left in between.

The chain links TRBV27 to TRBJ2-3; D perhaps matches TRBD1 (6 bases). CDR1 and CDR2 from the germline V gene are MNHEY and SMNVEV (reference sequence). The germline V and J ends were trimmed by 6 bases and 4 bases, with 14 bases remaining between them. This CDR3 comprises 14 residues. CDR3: CASRRAGAADTQYF. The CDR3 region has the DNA TGTGCCAGCAGAAGGGCAGGGGCCGCAGATACGCAGTATTTT.

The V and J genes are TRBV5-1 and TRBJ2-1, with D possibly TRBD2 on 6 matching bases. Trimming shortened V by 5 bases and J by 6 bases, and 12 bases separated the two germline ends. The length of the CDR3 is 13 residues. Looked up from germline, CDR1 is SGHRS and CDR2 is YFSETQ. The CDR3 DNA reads TGCGCCAGCAGTTCCGGGGGTTCCAATGAGCAGTTCTTC. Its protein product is CASSSGGSNEQFF.

CDR3 in amino acids: CASSDDRANQPQHF. Here the CDR3 DNA reads TGTGCCAGCAGTGACGACAGGGCCAATCAGCCCCAGCATTTT. The V and J genes are TRBV6-1 and TRBJ1-5, with TRBD1 matching 7 bases. This CDR3 is 14 amino acids long. CDR1 and CDR2 (germline): MNHNS, SASEGT. The V gene end was trimmed by 3 bases and the J gene end by 3 bases; junction bases not matched to a gene: 2.

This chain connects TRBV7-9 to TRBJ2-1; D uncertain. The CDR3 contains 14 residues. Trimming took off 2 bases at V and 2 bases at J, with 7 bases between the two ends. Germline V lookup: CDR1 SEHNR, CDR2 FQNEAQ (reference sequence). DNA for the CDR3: TGTGCCAGCAGCTTACACAGAACCTACAATGAGCAGTTCTTC. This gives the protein CASSLHRTYNEQFF.

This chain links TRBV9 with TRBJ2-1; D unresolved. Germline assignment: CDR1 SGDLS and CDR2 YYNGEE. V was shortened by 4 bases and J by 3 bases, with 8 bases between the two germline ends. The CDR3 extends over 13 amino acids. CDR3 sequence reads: CASSTPNYNEQFF. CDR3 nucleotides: TGTGCCAGCAGCACGCCTAACTACAATGAGCAGTTCTTC.

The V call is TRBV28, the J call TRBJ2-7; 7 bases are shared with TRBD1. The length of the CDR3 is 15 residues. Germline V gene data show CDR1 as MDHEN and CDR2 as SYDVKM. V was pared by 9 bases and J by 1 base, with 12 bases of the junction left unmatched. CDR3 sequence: CASSSGGTGSYEQYF. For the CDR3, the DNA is TGTGCCAGTTCCTCAGGGGGAACGGGGTCCTACGAGCAGTACTTC.

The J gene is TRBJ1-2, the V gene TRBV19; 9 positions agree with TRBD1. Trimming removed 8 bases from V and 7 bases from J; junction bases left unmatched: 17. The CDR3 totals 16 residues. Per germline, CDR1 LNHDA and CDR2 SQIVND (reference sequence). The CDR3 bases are TGTGCCAGTGCACCGCAGTTCCGGACAGGGGAGGGTGGCTACACCTTC. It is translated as CASAPQFRTGEGGYTF. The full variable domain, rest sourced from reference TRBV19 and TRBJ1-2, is DGGITQSPKYLFRKEGQNVTLSCEQNLNHDAMYWYRQDPGQGLRLIYYSQIVNDFQKGDIAEGYSVSREKKESFPLTVTSAQKNPTAFYLCASAPQFRTGEGGYTFGSGTRLTVV.

DNA for the CDR3: TGCGCCAGCAGCCCCGGGACTAGCGGGAGGGCGGTTTACGAGCAGTACTTC. Protein sequence: CASSPGTSGRAVYEQYF. The chain is built from TRBV5-1 and TRBJ2-7; 16 bases agree with TRBD2. This CDR3 region has 17 residues. Germline CDR1 and CDR2: SGHRS and YFSETQ. Trimming cost V 4 bases and J 4 bases; bases outside gene matches: 8.

CDR3 region: CASSLGGAHTGELFF. CDR3 DNA sequence: TGTGCCAGCAGCCTCGGGGGGGCCCACACCGGGGAGCTGTTTTTT. The rearrangement links TRBV9 to TRBJ2-2; 8 bases are shared with TRBD2. This CDR3 is 15 amino acids long. Germline V CDR1 and CDR2: SGDLS, YYNGEE. Germline trimming cut 4 bases from V and 3 bases from J; bases unmatched to any gene: 5.

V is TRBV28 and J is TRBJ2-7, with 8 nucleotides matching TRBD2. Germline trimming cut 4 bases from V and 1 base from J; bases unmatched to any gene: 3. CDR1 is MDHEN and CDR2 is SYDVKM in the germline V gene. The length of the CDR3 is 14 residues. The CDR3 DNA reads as TGTGCCAGCAGTTCAGGCGGGGGGTCCTACGAGCAGTACTTC. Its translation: CASSSGGGSYEQYF.

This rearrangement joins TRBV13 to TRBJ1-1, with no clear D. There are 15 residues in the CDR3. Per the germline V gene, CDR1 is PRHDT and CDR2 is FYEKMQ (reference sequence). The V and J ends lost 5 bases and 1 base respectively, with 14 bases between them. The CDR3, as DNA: TGTGCCAGCAGCCCAGGCCCCCGGGGGAACACTGAAGCTTTCTTT. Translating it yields CASSPGPRGNTEAFF.

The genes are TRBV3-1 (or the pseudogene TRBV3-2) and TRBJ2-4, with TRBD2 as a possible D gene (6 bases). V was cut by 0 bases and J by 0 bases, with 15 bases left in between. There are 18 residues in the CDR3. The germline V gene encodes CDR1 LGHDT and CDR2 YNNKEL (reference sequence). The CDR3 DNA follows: TGTGCCAGCAGCCAAGATAGAGGAGGGTCCATAGCCAAAAACATTCAGTACTTC. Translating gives CASSQDRGGSIAKNIQYF.